This TCR beta chain was sequenced in a study of Ad26.COV2.S vaccination and SARS-CoV-2 variants. Overall study findings and caveats: Considerable breadth of spike-specific CD8+ and CD4+ T cell responses has reportedly been documented following vaccination.

Regarding this clone: Its antigen is unidentified.

Treatment of the sample: 19 received Ad26.COV2.S at low or high dose, single or two shots; roughly five received placebo; per-sample allocation not given. Samples were taken on day 63 after the first vaccine or placebo injection. TCRdb's copy holds only in-frame clones and misses some; the assay was immunoSEQ multiplex PCR. Here the sample spans hundreds of thousands of clones, roughly 86% being singletons. The receptor's source is a person between 18 and 65 years old who received the Ad26.COV2.S COVID-19 vaccine or a placebo. The sequencing here drew on peripheral blood, taken in a trial of Ad26.COV2.S vaccine versus placebo.

The CDR3 DNA reads as TGTGCCAGCAACCCGGGACTAGCGGGGAACAATGAGCAGTTCTTC. Protein: CASNPGLAGNNEQFF. The rearrangement links TRBV6-5 to TRBJ2-1; 13 bases align to TRBD2. The CDR3 is 15 amino acids. CDR1 is MNHEY and CDR2 is SVGAGI in the germline V gene. After removal of 7 bases from V and 5 bases from J, the junction contained 5 bases not matched to a gene.